This T cell receptor beta chain was identified during a study of T cell responses to AZD1222 COVID-19 vaccine. The data were produced by immunoSEQ multiplex PCR, yet TCRdb's version contains in-frame clones alone and is incomplete. Of 110,000 to 150,000 clones listed, 75% to 95% are singletons. The CDR3 runs 17 residues. Germline loops: CDR1 MGHRA, CDR2 YSYEKL. The junction had 14 bases not matched to a gene; V was cut back by 5 bases and J by 6 bases. Study-wide findings and caveats: Across spike, vaccine-associated CD4 TCRs were found, dominant at 160-218 and 743-854. Spike-specific TCR breadth and depth both grew after two AZD1222 doses.

Points on this clone: The antigen is unknown.

The chain uses TRBV4-1 and TRBJ1-2; 11 bases line up with TRBD1. The material sequenced was peripheral blood, taken on day 0 of AZD1222 vaccination. This TCR was recovered from an adult in good health. CDR3 bases: TGCGCCAGCAGCTATGGACAGGGGGCGATCTTGGGGGATGGCTACACCTTC. This sequence encodes CASSYGQGAILGDGYTF.